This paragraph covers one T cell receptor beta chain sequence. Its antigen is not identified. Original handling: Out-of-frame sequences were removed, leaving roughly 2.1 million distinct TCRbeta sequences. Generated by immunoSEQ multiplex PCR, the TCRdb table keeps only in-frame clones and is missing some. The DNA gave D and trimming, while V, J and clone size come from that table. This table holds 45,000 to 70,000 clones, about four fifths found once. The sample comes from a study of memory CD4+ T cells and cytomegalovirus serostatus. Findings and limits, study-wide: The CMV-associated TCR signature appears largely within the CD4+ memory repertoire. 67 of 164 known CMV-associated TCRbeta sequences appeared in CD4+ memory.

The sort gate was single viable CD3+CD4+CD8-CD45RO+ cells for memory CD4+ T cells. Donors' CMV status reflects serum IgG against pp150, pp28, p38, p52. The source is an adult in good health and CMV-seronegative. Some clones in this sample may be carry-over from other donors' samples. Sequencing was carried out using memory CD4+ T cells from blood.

The CDR3 DNA sequence: TGTGCCAGCAGCTTGGATTCTGCGAGAGATACGCAGTATTTT. It yields the protein CASSLDSARDTQYF. The genes are TRBV5-6 and TRBJ2-3; D not resolved. The germline gives CDR1 SGHDT, CDR2 YYEEEE. V was shortened by 0 bases and J by 5 bases, with 10 bases between the two germline ends. This CDR3 comprises 14 residues.